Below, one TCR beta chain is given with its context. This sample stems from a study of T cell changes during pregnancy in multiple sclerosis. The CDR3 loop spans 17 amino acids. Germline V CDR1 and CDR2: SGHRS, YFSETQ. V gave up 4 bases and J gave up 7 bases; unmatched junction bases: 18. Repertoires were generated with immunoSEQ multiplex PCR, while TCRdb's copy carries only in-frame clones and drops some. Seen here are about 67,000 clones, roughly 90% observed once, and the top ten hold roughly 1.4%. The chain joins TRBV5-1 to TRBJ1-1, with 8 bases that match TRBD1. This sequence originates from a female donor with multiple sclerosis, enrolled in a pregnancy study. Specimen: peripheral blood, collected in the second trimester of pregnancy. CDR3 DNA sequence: TGCGCCAGCAGCAAAAACAATTACAGGGGGGAATGGGATGAAGCTTTCTTT. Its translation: CASSKNNYRGEWDEAFF. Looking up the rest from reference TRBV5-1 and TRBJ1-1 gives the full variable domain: KAGVTQTPRYLIKTRGQQVTLSCSPISGHRSVSWYQQTPGQGLQFLFEYFSETQRNKGNFPGRFSGRQFSNSRSEMNVSTLELGDSALYLCASSKNNYRGEWDEAFFGQGTRLTVV.